The 7 T cell receptor beta chains given below trace back to one sample, sequenced in a study of blood T cells in healthy people across ages. The use of a sample-barcoded 5' primer and a J-beta primer mix characterized a second PCR of about 7 to 12 cycles. MiXCR, run by TCRdb on the 5' RACE reads, gives a single entry per CDR3 protein. The data hold some 790,000 distinct CDR3 sequences, with about 28% observed a single time. Sequenced sample: blood. All receptors derive from a woman of 80 years or more in good health.

As for this clonotype: A clone one base away is much larger, so this may be a read error. This sequence joins TRBV11-2 and TRBJ2-7; D perhaps matches TRBD2 (5 bases). The CDR3 has 16 amino acids. V gave up 5 bases and J gave up 7 bases, with 24 bases separating them. CDR1 is SGHAT and CDR2 is FQNNGV in the germline V gene. This chain's CDR3 is CASSGGANPRSDEQYF. CDR3 nucleotides: TGTGCCAGCAGCGGAGGAGCTAACCCCCGGTCCGATGAGCAGTACTTC.

V and J are TRBV20-1 and TRBJ1-1, with D unclear. The germline V gene has CDR1 DFQATT and CDR2 SNEGSKA (reference sequence). Trimming cost V 6 bases and J 3 bases, with 11 bases left between them. The CDR3 covers 12 residues. The CDR3: CSALPGHTEAFF. CDR3 sequence (DNA): TGCAGTGCCCTACCGGGTCACACTGAAGCTTTCTTT.

The chain is built from TRBV28 and TRBJ1-5; 8 nucleotides align to TRBD1. V gave up 6 bases and J gave up 7 bases; unmatched junction bases: 11. The length of the CDR3 is 15 residues. In germline, CDR1 is MDHEN, CDR2 SYDVKM. CDR3 sequence reads: CASRRQGSEIQPQHF. The DNA for the CDR3 is TGTGCCAGCAGAAGACAGGGGAGTGAAATCCAGCCCCAGCATTTT.

This clonotype was picked up a small number of times. The CDR3 DNA reads TGTGCCAGCAGGAGGACAGGGGAAGACTATGGCTACACCTTC. Amino acid sequence: CASRRTGEDYGYTF. The chain has TRBV6-6 and TRBJ1-2; TRBD1 agrees at 9 bases. The germline V gene encodes CDR1 MNHNY and CDR2 SVGAGI (reference sequence). The CDR3 loop spans 14 amino acids. V lost 6 bases to trimming and J lost 3 bases; unmatched junction nucleotides: 5.

The chain couples TRBV15 to TRBJ1-1, with D unclear. Trimming shortened V by 0 bases and J by 3 bases, and 8 bases separated the two germline ends. CDR3 length: 14 residues. Germline V gives CDR1 LNHNV, CDR2 YYDKDF (reference sequence). This CDR3 reads CATSRDRVYTEAFF. The CDR3 DNA reads as TGTGCCACCAGCAGAGATCGGGTCTACACTGAAGCTTTCTTT.

This clonotype was seen only a few times. This could be a read error, since a much larger clone is one nucleotide away. This chain connects TRBV6-2 or TRBV6-3 to TRBJ2-1; no clear D. TRBJ2-7 matches the DNA end more closely, so the J call is doubtful. The V gene's germline CDR1 is MNHEY and CDR2 SVGEGT. The CDR3 contains 14 residues. The CDR3 coding sequence is TGTGCCAGCAGCCGGCGCCCTATCTACAATGAGCAGTACTTC. Encoded protein: CASSRRPIYNEQYF.

There are many counts of this clonotype. The gene calls are TRBV12-3 or TRBV12-4 and TRBJ2-5; TRBD2 is a possible D gene (5 bases). Trimming left V 4 bases short and J 7 bases short, with 10 bases between. The CDR3 spans 12 residues. CDR3 in amino acids: CASSSGLLTQYF. Here the CDR3 DNA reads TGTGCCAGCAGTTCTGGACTTCTGACCCAGTACTTC.